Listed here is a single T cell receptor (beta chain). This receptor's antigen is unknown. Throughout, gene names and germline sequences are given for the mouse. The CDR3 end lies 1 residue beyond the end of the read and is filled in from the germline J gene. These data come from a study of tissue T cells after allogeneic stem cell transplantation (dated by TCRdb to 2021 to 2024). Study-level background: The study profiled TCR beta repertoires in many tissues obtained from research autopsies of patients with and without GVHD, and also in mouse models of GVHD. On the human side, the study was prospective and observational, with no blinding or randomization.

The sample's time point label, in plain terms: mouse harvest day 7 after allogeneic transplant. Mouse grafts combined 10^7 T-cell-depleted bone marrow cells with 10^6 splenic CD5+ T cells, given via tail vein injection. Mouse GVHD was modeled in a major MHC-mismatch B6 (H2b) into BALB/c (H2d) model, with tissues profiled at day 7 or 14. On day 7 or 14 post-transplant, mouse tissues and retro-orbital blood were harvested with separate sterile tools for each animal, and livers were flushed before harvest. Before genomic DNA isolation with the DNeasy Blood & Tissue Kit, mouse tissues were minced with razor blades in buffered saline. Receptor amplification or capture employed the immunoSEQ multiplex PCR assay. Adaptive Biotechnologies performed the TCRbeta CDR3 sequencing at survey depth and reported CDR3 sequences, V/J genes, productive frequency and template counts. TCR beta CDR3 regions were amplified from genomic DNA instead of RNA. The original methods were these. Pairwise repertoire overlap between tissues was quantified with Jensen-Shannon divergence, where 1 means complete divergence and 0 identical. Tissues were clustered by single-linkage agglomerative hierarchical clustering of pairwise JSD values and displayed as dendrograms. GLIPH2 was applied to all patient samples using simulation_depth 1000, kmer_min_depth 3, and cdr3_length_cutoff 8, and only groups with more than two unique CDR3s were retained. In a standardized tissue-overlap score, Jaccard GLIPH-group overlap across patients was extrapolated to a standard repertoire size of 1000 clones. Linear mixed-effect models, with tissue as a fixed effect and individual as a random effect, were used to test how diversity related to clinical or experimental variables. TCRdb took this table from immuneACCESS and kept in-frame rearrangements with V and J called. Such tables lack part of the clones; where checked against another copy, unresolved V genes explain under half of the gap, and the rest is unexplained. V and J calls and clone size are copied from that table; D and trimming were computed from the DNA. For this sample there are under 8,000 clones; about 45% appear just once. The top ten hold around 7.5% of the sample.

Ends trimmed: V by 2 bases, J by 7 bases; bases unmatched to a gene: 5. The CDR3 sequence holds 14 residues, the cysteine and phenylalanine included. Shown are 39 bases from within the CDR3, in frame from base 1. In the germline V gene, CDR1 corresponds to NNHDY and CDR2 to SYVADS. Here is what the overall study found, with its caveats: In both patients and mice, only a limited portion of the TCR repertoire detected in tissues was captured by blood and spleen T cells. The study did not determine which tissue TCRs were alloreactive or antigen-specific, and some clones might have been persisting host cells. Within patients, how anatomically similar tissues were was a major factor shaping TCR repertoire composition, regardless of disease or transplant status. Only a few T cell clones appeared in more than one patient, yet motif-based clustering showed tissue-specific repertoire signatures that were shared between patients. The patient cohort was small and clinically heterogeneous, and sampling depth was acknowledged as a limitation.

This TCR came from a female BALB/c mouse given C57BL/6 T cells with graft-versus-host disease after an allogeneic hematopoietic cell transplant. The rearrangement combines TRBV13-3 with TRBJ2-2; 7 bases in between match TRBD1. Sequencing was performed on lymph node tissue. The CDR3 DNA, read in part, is TGTGCCAGCAGTGAAGGCAGGGGGTACGGGCAGCTCTAC. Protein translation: CASSEGRGYGQLY. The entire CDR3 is CASSEGRGYGQLYF.